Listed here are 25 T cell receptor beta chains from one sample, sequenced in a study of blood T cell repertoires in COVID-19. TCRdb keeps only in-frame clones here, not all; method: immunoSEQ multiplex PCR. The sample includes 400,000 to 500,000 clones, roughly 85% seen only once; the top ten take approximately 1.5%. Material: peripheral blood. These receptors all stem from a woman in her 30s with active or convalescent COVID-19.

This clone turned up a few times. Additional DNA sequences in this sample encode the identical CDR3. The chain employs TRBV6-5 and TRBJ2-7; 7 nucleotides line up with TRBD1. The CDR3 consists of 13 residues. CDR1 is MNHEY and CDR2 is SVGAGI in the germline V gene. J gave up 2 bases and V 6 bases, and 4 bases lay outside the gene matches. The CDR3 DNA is TGTGCCAGCAGGACGGGACAGACCTACGAGCAGTACTTC. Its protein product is CASRTGQTYEQYF.

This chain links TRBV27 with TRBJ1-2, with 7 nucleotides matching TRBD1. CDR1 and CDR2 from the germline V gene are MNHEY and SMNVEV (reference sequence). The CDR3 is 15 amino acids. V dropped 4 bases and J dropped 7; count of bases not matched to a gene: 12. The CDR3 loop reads CASSSQETGYSGYTF. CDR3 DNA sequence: TGTGCCAGCAGTTCGCAGGAGACAGGGTATTCTGGCTACACCTTC.

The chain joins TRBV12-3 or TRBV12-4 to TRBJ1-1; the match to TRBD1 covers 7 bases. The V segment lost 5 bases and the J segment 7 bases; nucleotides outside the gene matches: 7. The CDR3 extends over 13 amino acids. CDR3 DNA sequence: TGTGCCAGCAGTCTACAGGGGTTTGGTGAAGCTTTCTTT. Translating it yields CASSLQGFGEAFF.

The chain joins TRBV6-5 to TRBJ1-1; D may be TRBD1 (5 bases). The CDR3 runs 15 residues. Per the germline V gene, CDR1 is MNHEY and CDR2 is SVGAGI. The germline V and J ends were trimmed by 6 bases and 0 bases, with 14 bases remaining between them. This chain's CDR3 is CASSSTTGLNTEAFF. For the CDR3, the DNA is TGTGCCAGCAGCTCTACAACAGGATTGAACACTGAAGCTTTCTTT.

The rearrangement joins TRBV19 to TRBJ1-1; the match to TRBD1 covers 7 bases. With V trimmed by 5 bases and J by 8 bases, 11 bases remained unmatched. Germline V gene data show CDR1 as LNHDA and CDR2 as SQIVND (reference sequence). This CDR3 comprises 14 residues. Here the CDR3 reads CASSLGTASAEAFF. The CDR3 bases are TGTGCCAGTAGTCTCGGGACAGCCTCGGCAGAAGCTTTCTTT. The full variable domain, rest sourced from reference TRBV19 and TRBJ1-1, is DGGITQSPKYLFRKEGQNVTLSCEQNLNHDAMYWYRQDPGQGLRLIYYSQIVNDFQKGDIAEGYSVSREKKESFPLTVTSAQKNPTAFYLCASSLGTASAEAFFGQGTRLTVV.

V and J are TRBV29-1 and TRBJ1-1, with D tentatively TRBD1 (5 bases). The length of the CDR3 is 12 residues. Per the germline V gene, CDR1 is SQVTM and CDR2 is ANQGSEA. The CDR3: CSSGGAGTEAFF. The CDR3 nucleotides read TGCAGTTCGGGGGGTGCGGGCACTGAAGCTTTCTTT.

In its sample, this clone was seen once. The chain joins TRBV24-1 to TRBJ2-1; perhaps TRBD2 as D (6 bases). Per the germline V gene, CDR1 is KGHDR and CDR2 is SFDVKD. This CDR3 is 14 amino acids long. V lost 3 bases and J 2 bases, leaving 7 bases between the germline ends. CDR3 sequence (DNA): TGTGCCACCAGTGATGGCGGGGCCTACAATGAGCAGTTCTTC. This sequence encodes CATSDGGAYNEQFF.

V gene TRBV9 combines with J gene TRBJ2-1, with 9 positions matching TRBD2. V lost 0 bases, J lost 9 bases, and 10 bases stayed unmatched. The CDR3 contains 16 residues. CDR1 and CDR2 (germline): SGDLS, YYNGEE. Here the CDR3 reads CASSVGTSGSLSEQFF. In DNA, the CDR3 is TGTGCCAGCAGCGTAGGAACTAGCGGGTCTTTGAGTGAGCAGTTCTTC.

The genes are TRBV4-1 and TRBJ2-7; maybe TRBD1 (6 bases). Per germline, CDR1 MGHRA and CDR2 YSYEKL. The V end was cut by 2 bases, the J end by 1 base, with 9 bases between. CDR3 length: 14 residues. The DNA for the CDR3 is TGCGCCAGCAGCCAACAGGACAGATCCTACGAGCAGTACTTC. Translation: CASSQQDRSYEQYF.

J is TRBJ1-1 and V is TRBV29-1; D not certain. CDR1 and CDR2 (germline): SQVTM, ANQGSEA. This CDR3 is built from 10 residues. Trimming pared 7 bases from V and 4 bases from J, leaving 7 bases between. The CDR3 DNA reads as TGCAGCGCACGGGGCACTGAAGCTTTCTTT. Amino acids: CSARGTEAFF.

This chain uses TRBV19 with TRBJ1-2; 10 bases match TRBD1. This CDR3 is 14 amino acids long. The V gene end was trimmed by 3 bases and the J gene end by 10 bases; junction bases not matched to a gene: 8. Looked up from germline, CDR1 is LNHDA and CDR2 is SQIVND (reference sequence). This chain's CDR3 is CASSIPPDRGLYTF. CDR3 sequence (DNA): TGTGCCAGTAGTATCCCCCCCGACAGGGGGCTCTACACCTTC. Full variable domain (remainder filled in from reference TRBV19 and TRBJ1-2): DGGITQSPKYLFRKEGQNVTLSCEQNLNHDAMYWYRQDPGQGLRLIYYSQIVNDFQKGDIAEGYSVSREKKESFPLTVTSAQKNPTAFYLCASSIPPDRGLYTFGSGTRLTVV.

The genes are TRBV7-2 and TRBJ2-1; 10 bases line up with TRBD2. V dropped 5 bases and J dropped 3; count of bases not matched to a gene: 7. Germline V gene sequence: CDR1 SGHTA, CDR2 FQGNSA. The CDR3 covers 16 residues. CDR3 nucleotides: TGTGCCAGCAGCCTCGGACTAGCGGAGAGCTACAATGAGCAGTTCTTC. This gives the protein CASSLGLAESYNEQFF.

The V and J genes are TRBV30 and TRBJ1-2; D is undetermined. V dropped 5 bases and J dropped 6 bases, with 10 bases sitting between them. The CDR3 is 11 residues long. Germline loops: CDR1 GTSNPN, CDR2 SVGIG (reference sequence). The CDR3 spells CAWRGADGYTF. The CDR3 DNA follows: TGTGCCTGGCGTGGAGCCGATGGCTACACCTTC. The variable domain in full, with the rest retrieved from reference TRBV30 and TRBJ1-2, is SQTIHQWPATLVQPVGSPLSLECTVEGTSNPNLYWYRQAAGRGLQLLFYSVGIGQISSEVPQNLSASRPQDRQFILSSKKLLLSDSGFYLCAWRGADGYTFGSGTRLTVV.

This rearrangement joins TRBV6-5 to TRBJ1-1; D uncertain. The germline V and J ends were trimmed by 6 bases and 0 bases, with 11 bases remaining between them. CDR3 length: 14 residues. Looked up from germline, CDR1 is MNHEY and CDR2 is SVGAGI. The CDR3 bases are TGTGCCAGCAGGATAGACGGGATGAACACTGAAGCTTTCTTT. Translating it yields CASRIDGMNTEAFF.

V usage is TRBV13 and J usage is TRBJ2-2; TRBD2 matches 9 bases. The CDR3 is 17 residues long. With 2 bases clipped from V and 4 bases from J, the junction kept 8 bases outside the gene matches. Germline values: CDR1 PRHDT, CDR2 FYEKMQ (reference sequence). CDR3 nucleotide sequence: TGTGCCAGCAGCTTATCGCGGCTAGCGGGGACCACCGGGGAGCTGTTTTTT. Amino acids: CASSLSRLAGTTGELFF.

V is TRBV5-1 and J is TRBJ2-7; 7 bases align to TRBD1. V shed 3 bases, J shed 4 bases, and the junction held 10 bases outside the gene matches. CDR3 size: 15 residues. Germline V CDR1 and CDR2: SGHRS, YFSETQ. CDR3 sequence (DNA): TGCGCCAGCAGCTCAAGCCTCGGGACAGATTACGAGCAGTACTTC. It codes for CASSSSLGTDYEQYF. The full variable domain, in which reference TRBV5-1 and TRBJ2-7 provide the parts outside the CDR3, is KAGVTQTPRYLIKTRGQQVTLSCSPISGHRSVSWYQQTPGQGLQFLFEYFSETQRNKGNFPGRFSGRQFSNSRSEMNVSTLELGDSALYLCASSSSLGTDYEQYFGPGTRLTVT.

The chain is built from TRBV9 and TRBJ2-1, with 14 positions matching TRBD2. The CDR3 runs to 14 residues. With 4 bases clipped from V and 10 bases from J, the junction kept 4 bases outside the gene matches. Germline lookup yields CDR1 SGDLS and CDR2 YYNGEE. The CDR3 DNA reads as TGTGCCAGCAGCACTGGGACTAGCGGGAGCGAGCAGTTCTTC. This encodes CASSTGTSGSEQFF.

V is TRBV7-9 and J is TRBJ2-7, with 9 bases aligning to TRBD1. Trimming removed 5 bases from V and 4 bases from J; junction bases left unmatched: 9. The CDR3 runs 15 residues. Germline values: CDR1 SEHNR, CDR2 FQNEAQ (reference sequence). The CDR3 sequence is CASSPGRDREYEQYF. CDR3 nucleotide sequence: TGTGCCAGCAGCCCAGGCCGGGACAGGGAATACGAGCAGTACTTC. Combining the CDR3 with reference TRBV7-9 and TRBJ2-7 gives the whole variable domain DTGVSQNPRHKITKRGQNVTFRCDPISEHNRLYWYRQTLGQGPEFLTYFQNEAQLEKSRLLSDRFSAERPKGSFSTLEIQRTEQGDSAMYLCASSPGRDREYEQYFGPGTRLTVT.

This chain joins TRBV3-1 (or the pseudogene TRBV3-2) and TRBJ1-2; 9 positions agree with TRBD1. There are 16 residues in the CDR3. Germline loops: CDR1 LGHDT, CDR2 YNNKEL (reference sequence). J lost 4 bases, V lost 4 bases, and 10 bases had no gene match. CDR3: CASSRSGTGSGYGYTF. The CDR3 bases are TGTGCCAGCAGCCGATCCGGGACAGGGTCGGGCTATGGCTACACCTTC.

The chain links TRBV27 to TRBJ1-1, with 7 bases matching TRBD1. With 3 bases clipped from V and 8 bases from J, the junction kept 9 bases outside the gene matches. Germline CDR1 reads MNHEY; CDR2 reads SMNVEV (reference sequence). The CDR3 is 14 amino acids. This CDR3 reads CASSLRTGVKEAFF. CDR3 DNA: TGTGCCAGCAGTTTGAGGACAGGAGTTAAGGAAGCTTTCTTT.

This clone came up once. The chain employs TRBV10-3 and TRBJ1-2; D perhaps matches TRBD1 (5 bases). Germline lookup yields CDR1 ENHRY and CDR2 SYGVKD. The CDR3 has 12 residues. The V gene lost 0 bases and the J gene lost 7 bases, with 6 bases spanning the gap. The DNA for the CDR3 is TGTGCCATCAGTGAGTCCAGGGCTGGCTACACCTTC. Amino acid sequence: CAISESRAGYTF.

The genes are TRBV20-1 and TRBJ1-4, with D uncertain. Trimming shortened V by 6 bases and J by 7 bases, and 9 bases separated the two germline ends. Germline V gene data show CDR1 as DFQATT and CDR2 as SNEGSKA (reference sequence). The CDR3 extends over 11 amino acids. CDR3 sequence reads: CSAREVEKLFF. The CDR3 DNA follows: TGCAGTGCCCGGGAGGTTGAAAAACTGTTTTTT.

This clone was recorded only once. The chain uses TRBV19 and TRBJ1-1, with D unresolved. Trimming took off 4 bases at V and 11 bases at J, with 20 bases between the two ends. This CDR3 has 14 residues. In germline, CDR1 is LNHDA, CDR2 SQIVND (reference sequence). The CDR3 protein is CASSTRGGTLRAFF. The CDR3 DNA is TGTGCCAGTAGTACCCGAGGTGGCACCCTTAGGGCTTTCTTT.

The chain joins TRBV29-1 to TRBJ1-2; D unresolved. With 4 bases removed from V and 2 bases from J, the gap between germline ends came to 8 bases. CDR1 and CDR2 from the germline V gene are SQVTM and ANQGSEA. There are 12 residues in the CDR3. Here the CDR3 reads CSVADKNYGYTF. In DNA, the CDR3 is TGCAGCGTTGCTGACAAGAACTATGGCTACACCTTC.

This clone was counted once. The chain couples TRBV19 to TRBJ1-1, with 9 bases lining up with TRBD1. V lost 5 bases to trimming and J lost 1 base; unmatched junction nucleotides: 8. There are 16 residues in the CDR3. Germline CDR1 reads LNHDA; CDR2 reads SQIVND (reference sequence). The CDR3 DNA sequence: TGTGCCAGTAGTCTCGGACAGGGGAGGCGGAACACTGAAGCTTTCTTT. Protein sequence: CASSLGQGRRNTEAFF.